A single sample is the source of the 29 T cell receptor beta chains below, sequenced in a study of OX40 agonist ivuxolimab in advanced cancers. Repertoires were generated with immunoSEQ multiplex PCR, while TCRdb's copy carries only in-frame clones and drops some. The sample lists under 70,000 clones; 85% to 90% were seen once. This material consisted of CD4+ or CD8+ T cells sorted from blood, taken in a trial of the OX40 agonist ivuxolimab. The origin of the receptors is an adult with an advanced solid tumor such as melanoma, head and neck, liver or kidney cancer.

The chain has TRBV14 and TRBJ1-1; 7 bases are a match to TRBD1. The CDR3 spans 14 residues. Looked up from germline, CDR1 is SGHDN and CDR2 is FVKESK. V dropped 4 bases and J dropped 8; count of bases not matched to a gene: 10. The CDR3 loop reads CASSPLRGLFEAFF. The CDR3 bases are TGTGCCAGCAGCCCCCTAAGGGGGCTCTTCGAAGCTTTCTTT. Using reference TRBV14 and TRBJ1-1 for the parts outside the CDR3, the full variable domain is EAGVTQFPSHSVIEKGQTVTLRCDPISGHDNLYWYRRVMGKEIKFLLHFVKESKQDESGMPNNRFLAERTGGTYSTLKVQPAELEDSGVYFCASSPLRGLFEAFFGQGTRLTVV.

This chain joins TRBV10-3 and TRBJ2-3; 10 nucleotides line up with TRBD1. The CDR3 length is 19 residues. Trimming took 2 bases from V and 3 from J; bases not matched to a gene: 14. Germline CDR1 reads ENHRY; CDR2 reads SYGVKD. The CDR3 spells CAISEISDGGTGETDTQYF. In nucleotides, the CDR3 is TGTGCCATCAGTGAGATCTCCGACGGGGGGACAGGGGAGACAGATACGCAGTATTTT.

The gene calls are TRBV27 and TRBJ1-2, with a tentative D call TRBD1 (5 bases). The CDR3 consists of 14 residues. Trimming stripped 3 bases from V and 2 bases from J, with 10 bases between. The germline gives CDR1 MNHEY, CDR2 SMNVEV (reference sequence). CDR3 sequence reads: CASSLSGTNYGYTF. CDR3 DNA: TGTGCCAGCAGTTTGTCCGGGACCAACTATGGCTACACCTTC.

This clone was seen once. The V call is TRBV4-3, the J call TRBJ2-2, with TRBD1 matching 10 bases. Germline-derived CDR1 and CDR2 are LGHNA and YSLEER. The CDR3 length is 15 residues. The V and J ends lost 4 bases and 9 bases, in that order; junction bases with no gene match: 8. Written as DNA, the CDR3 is TGCGCCAGCAGCCTGTGGGACAGGGGAGGCCGGGAGCTGTTTTTT. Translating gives CASSLWDRGGRELFF.

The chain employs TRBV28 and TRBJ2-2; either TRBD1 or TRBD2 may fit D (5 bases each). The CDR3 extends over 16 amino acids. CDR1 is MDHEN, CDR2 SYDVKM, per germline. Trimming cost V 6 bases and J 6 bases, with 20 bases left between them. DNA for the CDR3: TGTGCCAGCAGCTTCGGGGCAGGGTCCGTCTCCGGGGAGCTGTTTTTT. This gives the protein CASSFGAGSVSGELFF.

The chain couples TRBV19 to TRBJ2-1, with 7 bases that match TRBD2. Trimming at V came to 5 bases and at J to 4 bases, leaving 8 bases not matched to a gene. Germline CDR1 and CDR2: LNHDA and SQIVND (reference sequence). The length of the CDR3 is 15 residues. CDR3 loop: CASSFAAGAYNEQFF. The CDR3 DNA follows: TGTGCCAGTAGTTTTGCGGCGGGAGCGTACAATGAGCAGTTCTTC.

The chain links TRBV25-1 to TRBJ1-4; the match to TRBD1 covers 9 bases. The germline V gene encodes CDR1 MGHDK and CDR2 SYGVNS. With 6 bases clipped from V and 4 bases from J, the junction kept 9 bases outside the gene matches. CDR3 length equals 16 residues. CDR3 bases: TGTGCCAGCAGGGCAGGACAGGGGACCTTTAATGAAAAACTGTTTTTT. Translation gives CASRAGQGTFNEKLFF.

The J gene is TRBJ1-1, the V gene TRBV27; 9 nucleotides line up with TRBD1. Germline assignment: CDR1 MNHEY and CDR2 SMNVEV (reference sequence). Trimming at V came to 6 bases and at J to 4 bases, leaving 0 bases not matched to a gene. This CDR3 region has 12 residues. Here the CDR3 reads CASRQGATEAFF. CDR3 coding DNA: TGTGCCAGCAGACAGGGGGCCACTGAAGCTTTCTTT.

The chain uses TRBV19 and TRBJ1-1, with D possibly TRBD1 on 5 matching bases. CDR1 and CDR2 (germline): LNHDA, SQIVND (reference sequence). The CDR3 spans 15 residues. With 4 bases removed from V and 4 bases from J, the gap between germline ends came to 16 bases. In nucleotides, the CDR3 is TGTGCCAGTAGTACGGGACCGACCCCCTTCACTGAAGCTTTCTTT. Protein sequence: CASSTGPTPFTEAFF.

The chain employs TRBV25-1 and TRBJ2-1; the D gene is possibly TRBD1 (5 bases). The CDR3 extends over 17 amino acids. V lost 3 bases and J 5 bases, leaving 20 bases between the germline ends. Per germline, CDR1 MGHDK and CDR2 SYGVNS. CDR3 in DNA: TGTGCCAGCAGTGAGAGGATGGGTCAGGGAATAGACAATGAGCAGTTCTTC. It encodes CASSERMGQGIDNEQFF.

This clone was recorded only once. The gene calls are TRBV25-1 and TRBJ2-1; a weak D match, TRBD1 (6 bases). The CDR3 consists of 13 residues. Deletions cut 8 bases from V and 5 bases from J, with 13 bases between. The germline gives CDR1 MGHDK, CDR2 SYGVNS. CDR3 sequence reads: CASDRIGDNEQFF. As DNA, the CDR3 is TGTGCCAGCGACAGGATCGGTGACAATGAGCAGTTCTTC.

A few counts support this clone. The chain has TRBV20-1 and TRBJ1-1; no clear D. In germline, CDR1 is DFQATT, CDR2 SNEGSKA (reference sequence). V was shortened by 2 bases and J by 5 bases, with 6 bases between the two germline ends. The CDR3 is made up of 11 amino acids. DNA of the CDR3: TGCAGTGCTAGAAGCTTTACTGAAGCTTTCTTT. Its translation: CSARSFTEAFF.

The DNA of the CDR3 is TGCGCCAGCAGCCCCTTACCGGGACAGGGACTCGCCGGGGAGCTGTTTTTT. Translating gives CASSPLPGQGLAGELFF. This chain connects TRBV4-1 to TRBJ2-2; 9 positions match TRBD1. V gave up 4 bases and J gave up 6 bases; unmatched junction bases: 12. This CDR3 is 17 amino acids long. Germline V CDR1 and CDR2: MGHRA, YSYEKL.

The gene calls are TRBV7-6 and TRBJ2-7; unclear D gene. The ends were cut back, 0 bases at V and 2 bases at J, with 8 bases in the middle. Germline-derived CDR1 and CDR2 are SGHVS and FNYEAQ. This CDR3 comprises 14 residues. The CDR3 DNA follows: TGTGCCAGCAGCTTAGCGCTTACACCCTACGAGCAGTACTTC. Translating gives CASSLALTPYEQYF.

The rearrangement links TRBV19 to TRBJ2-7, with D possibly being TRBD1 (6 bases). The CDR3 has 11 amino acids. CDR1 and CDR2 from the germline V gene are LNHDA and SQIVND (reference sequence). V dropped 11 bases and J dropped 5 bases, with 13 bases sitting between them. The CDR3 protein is CACKGDHEQYF. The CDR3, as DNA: TGTGCCTGTAAGGGGGACCACGAGCAGTACTTC.

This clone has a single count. The CDR3, as DNA: TGTGCCTGGAGTTCGGGGGTAACTAATGAAAAACTGTTTTTT. Protein product: CAWSSGVTNEKLFF. This sequence joins TRBV30 and TRBJ1-4; TRBD1 is a possible D gene (5 bases). Germline V gene lookup returns CDR1 GTSNPN and CDR2 SVGIG (reference sequence). V gave up 2 bases and J gave up 1 base, with 8 bases separating them. The CDR3 runs 14 residues.

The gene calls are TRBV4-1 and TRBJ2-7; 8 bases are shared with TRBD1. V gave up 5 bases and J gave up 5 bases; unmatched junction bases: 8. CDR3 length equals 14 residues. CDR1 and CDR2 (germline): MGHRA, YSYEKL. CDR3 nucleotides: TGCGCCAGCAGCGGCCGGACAGGGTCCCACGAGCAGTACTTC. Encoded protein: CASSGRTGSHEQYF.

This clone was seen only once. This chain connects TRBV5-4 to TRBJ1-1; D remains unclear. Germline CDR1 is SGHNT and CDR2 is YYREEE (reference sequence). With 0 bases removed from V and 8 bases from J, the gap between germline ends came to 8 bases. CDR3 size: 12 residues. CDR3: CASSLGSGEAFF. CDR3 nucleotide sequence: TGTGCCAGCAGCTTGGGTAGCGGGGAAGCTTTCTTT.

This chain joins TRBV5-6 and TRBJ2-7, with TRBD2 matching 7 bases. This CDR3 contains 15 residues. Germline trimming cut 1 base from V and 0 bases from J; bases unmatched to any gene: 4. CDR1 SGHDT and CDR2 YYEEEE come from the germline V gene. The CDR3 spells CASSLSLAPSYEQYF. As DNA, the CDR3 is TGTGCCAGCAGCTTGTCACTAGCGCCCTCCTACGAGCAGTACTTC.

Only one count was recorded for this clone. The CDR3 sequence is CASSRLAGIEEQYF. The CDR3 nucleotides read TGTGCCAGCAGTCGACTAGCGGGAATCGAAGAGCAGTACTTC. The V gene is TRBV6-6, the J gene TRBJ2-7, with 11 bases lining up with TRBD2. The V and J ends lost 5 bases and 7 bases, in that order; junction bases with no gene match: 7. The CDR3 extends over 14 amino acids. CDR1 and CDR2 from the germline V gene are MNHNY and SVGAGI (reference sequence).

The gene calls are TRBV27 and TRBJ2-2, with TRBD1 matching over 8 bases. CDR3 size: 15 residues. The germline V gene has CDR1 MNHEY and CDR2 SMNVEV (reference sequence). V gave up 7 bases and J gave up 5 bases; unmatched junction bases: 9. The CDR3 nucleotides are TGTGCCAGCATTAACAGGGGGTTTGGTACCGGGGAGCTGTTTTTT. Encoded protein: CASINRGFGTGELFF.

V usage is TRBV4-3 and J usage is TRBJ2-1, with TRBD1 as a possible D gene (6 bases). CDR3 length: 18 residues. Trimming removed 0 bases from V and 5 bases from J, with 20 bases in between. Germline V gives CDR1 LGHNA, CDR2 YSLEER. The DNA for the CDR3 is TGCGCCAGCAGCCAAGATTGGGGGCCAACTCGGAAACACAATGAGCAGTTCTTC. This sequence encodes CASSQDWGPTRKHNEQFF.

The CDR3 nucleotides read TGCGCCAGCAGCCAACGGTTCTCGGCAAATTCACCCCTCCACTTT. This codes for CASSQRFSANSPLHF. The gene calls are TRBV4-3 and TRBJ1-6; D uncertain. Germline CDR1 LGHNA, CDR2 YSLEER. The CDR3 extends over 15 amino acids. V lost 2 bases to trimming and J lost 7 bases, with 12 bases between them.

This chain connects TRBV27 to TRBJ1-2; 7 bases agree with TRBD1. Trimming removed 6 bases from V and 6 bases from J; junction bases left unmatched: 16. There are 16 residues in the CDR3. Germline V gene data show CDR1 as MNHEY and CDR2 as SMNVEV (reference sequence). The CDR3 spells CASRETDRVPWDGYTF. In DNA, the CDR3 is TGTGCCAGCAGAGAAACCGACAGGGTCCCCTGGGATGGCTACACCTTC.

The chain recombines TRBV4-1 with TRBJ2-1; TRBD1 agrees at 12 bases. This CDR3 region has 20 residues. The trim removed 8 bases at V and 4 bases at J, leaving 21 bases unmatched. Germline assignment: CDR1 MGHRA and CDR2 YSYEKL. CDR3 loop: CASAQRDRGPDLAEYNEQFF. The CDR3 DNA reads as TGCGCCAGCGCACAGAGGGACAGGGGGCCCGATCTAGCGGAATACAATGAGCAGTTCTTC.

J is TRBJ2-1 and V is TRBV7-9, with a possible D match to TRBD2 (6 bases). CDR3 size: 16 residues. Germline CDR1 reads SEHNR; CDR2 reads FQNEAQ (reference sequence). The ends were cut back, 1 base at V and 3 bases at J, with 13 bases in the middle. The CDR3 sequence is CASSLVGRDSYNEQFF. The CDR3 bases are TGTGCCAGCAGCTTAGTCGGGCGGGATAGCTACAATGAGCAGTTCTTC. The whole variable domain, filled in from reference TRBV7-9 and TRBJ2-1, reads DTGVSQNPRHKITKRGQNVTFRCDPISEHNRLYWYRQTLGQGPEFLTYFQNEAQLEKSRLLSDRFSAERPKGSFSTLEIQRTEQGDSAMYLCASSLVGRDSYNEQFFGPGTRLTVL.

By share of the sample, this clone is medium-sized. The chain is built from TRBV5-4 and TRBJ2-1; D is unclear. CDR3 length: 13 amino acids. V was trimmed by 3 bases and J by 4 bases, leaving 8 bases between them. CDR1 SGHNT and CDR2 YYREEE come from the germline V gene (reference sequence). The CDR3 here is CASSSVGYNEQFF. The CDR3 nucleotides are TGTGCCAGCAGCTCGGTAGGGTACAATGAGCAGTTCTTC. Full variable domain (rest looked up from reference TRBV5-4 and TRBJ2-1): ETGVTQSPTHLIKTRGQQVTLRCSSQSGHNTVSWYQQALGQGPQFIFQYYREEENGRGNFPPRFSGLQFPNYSSELNVNALELDDSALYLCASSSVGYNEQFFGPGTRLTVL.

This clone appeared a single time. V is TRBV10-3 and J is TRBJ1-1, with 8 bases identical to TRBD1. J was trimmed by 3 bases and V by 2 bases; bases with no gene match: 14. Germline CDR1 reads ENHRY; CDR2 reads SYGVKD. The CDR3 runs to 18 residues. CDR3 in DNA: TGTGCCATCAGTGAGGAGAGTCTCCGGGACAGGATTTACACTGAAGCTTTCTTT. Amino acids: CAISEESLRDRIYTEAFF.

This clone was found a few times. CDR3 sequence (DNA): TGTGCCAGTAGTTACGGGGGGGGAGGACAGCCCCAGCATTTT. Translation: CASSYGGGGQPQHF. V usage is TRBV19 and J usage is TRBJ1-5; possible D gene TRBD1, 5 bases. The length of the CDR3 is 14 residues. Germline V gene lookup returns CDR1 LNHDA and CDR2 SQIVND (reference sequence). V was trimmed by 5 bases and J by 7 bases, leaving 15 bases between them.